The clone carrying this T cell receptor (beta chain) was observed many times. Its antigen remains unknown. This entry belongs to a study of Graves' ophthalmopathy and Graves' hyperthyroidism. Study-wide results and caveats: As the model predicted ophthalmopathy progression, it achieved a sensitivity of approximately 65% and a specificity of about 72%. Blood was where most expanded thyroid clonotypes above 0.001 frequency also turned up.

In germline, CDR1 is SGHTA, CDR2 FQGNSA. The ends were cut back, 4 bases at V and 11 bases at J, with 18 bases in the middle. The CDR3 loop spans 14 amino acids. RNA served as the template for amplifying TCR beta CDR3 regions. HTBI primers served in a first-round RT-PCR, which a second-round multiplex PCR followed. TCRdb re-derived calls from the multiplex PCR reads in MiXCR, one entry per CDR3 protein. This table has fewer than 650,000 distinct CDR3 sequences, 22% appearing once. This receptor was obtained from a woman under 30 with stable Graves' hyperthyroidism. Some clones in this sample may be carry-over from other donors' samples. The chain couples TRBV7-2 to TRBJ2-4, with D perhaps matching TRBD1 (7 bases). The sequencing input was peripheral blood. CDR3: CASSYDREATFQYF. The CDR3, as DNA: TGTGCCAGCAGCTATGACAGGGAGGCAACATTTCAGTACTTC.